The next 5 T cell receptor beta chains were all read from a single sample in a study of cytomegalovirus exposure and HLA in healthy donors. Researchers ran the PCR with 60 Vbeta and 13 Jbeta primers. The table came from immunoSEQ multiplex PCR; TCRdb's copy has only in-frame clones and leaves some out. The table lists some 100,000 clones, 75% to 85% of them singletons. What was sequenced was PBMCs. These receptors all come from a female donor in good health and CMV-seropositive.

The rearrangement links TRBV2 to TRBJ2-5; 8 nucleotides match TRBD2. The CDR3 runs to 12 residues. Trimming took 11 bases from V and 5 from J; bases not matched to a gene: 7. Germline V gene sequence: CDR1 SNHLY, CDR2 FYNNEI. CDR3: CAGRLARETQYF. CDR3 nucleotide sequence: TGTGCCGGTAGACTAGCGAGGGAGACCCAGTACTTC.

The chain joins TRBV11-2 to TRBJ1-6; D not certain. This CDR3 has 13 residues. V dropped 1 base and J dropped 6 bases, with 4 bases sitting between them. CDR1 and CDR2 from the germline V gene are SGHAT and FQNNGV. The DNA of the CDR3 is TGTGCCAGCAGCTTAGGGGCTAATTCACCCCTCCACTTT. This gives the protein CASSLGANSPLHF.

The chain has TRBV7-2 and TRBJ2-2; possible D gene TRBD1, 6 bases. CDR1 and CDR2 (germline): SGHTA, FQGNSA. Trimming stripped 1 base from V and 1 base from J, with 7 bases between. The CDR3 length is 15 residues. In DNA, the CDR3 is TGTGCCAGCAGCTTAGTAGGGGGGAACACCGGGGAGCTGTTTTTT. Encoded protein: CASSLVGGNTGELFF. The entire variable domain, with the rest obtained from reference TRBV7-2 and TRBJ2-2, is as follows: GAGVSQSPSNKVTEKGKDVELRCDPISGHTALYWYRQSLGQGLEFLIYFQGNSAPDKSGLPSDRFSAERTGGSVSTLTIQRTQQEDSAVYLCASSLVGGNTGELFFGEGSRLTVL.

The chain recombines TRBV11-1 with TRBJ2-3; D possibly corresponds to TRBD2 (6 bases). V lost 1 base to trimming and J lost 5 bases, with 16 bases between them. The CDR3 has 16 residues. Per the germline V gene, CDR1 is SGHAT and CDR2 is FQDESV (reference sequence). CDR3 in amino acids: CASSLEAGWEQDTQYF. Here the CDR3 DNA reads TGTGCCAGCAGCTTAGAGGCGGGGTGGGAACAAGATACGCAGTATTTT.

This rearrangement joins TRBV2 to TRBJ2-7; TRBD1 might be the D (7 bases). Trimming shortened V by 7 bases and J by 0 bases, and 13 bases separated the two germline ends. Looked up from germline, CDR1 is SNHLY and CDR2 is FYNNEI. CDR3 length: 14 amino acids. The CDR3 DNA reads TGTGCCAGCACGGAGGGGGCGAGCTCCTACGAGCAGTACTTC. It yields the protein CASTEGASSYEQYF.